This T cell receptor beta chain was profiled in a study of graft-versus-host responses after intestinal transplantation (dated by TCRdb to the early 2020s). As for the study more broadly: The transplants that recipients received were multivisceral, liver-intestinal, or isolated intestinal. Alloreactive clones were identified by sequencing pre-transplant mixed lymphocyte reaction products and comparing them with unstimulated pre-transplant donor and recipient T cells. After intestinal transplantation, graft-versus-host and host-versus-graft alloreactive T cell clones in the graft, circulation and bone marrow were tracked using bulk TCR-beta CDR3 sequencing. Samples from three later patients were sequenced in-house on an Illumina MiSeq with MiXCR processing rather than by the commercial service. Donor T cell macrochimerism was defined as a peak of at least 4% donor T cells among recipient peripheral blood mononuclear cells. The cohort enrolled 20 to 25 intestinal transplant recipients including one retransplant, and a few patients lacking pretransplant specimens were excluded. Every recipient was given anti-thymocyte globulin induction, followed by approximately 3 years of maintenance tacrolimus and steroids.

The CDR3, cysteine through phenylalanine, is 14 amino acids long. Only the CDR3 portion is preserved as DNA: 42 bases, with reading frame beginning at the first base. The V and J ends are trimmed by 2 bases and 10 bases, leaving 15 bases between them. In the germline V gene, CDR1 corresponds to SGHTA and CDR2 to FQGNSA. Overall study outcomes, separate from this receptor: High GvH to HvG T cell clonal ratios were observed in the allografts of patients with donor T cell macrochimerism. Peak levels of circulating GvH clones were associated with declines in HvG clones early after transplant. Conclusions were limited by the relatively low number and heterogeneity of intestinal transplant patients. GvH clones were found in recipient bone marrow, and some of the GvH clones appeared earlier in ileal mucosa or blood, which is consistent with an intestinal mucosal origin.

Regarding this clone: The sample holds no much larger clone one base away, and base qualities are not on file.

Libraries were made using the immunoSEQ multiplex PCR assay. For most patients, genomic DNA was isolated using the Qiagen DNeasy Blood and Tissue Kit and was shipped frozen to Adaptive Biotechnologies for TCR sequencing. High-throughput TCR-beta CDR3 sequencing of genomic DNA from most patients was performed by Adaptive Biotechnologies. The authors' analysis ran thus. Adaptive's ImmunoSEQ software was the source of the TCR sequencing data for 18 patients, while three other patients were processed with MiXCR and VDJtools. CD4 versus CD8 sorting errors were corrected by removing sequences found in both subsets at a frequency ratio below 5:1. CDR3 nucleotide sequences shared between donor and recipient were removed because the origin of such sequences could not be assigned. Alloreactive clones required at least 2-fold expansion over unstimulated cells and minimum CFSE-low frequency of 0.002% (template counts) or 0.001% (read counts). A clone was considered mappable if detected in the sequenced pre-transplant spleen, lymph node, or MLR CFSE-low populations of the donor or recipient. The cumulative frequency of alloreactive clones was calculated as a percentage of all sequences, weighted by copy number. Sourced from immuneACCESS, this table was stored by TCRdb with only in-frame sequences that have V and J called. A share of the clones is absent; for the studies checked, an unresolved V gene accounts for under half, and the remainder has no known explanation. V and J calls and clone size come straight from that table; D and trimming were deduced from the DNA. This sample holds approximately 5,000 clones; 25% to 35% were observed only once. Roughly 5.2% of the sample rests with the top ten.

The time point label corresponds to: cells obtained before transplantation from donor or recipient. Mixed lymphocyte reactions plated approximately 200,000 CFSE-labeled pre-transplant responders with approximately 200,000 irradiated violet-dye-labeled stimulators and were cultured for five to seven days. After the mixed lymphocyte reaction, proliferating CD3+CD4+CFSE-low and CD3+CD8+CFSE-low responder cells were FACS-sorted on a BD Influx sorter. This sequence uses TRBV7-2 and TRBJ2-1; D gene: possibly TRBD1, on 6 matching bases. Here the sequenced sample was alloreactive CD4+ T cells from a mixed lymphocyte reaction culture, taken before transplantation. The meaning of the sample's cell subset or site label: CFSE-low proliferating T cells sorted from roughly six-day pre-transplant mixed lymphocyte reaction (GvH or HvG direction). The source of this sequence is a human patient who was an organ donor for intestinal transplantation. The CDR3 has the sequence CASSLSPGTREQFF. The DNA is TGTGCCAGCAGCTTATCTCCCGGGACAAGGGAGCAGTTCTTC.